These 3 T cell receptor beta chains were all obtained from the same sample, sequenced in a study of cytomegalovirus exposure and HLA in healthy donors. Both 60 Vbeta primers and 13 Jbeta primers went into the PCR. TCRdb's table, derived via immunoSEQ multiplex PCR, lists solely in-frame clones and lacks some. The sample contains 150,000 to 200,000 clones, 77% of which appear only once. The specimen was PBMCs. Receptors originate from a female donor in good health and CMV-seronegative.

The chain carries TRBV28 and TRBJ1-4; 9 bases fit TRBD1. The V segment lost 7 bases and the J segment 6 bases; nucleotides outside the gene matches: 6. CDR3 size: 14 residues. Germline CDR1 and CDR2: MDHEN and SYDVKM. The CDR3 DNA is TGTGCCAGCATGCCCGGGACAGGGTATGAAAAACTGTTTTTT. Protein product: CASMPGTGYEKLFF.

The table lists this clone with a few counts. One end of the junction varies from germline; a read error may be responsible. The chain is built from TRBV7-9 and TRBJ1-6, with D unclear. CDR1 and CDR2 (germline): SEHNR, FQNEAQ (reference sequence). This CDR3 has 12 residues. The DNA of the CDR3 is TGTTCCAGCAGCTTAAATCTGTCACCCCTCCACTTT. Translation: CSSSLNLSPLHF.

The chain has TRBV5-1 and TRBJ2-3; 10 bases agree with TRBD2. CDR1 and CDR2 (germline): SGHRS, YFSETQ. J lost 2 bases, V lost 1 base, and 7 bases had no gene match. The CDR3 extends over 17 amino acids. In DNA form, the CDR3 reads TGCGCCAGCAGCTTGACGGCTAGCGGGGGACCCACAGATACGCAGTATTTT. This encodes CASSLTASGGPTDTQYF. The full variable domain, completed using reference TRBV5-1 and TRBJ2-3, is KAGVTQTPRYLIKTRGQQVTLSCSPISGHRSVSWYQQTPGQGLQFLFEYFSETQRNKGNFPGRFSGRQFSNSRSEMNVSTLELGDSALYLCASSLTASGGPTDTQYFGPGTRLTVL.